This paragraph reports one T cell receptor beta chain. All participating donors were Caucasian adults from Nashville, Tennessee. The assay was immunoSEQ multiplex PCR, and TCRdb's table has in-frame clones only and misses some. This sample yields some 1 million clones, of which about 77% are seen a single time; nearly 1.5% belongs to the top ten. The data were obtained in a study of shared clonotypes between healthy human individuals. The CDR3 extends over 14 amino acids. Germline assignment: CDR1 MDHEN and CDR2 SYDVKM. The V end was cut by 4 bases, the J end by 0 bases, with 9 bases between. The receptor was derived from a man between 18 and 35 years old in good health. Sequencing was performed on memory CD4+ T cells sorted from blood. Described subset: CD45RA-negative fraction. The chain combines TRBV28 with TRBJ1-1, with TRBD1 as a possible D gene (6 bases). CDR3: CASSSGQMNTEAFF. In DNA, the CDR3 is TGTGCCAGCAGTTCTGGACAGATGAACACTGAAGCTTTCTTT. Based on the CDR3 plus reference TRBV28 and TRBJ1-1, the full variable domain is DVKVTQSSRYLVKRTGEKVFLECVQDMDHENMFWYRQDPGLGLRLIYFSYDVKMKEKGDIPEGYSVSREKKERFSLILESASTNQTSMYLCASSSGQMNTEAFFGQGTRLTVV.